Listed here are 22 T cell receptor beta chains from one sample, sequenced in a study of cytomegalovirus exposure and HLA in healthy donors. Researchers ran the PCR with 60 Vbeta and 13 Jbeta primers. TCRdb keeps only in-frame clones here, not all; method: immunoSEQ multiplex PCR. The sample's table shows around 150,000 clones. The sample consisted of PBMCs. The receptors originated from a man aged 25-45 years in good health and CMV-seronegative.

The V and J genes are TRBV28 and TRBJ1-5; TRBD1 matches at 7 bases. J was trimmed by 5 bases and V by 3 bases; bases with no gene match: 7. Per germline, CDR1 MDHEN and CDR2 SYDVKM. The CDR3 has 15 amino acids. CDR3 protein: CASSFRDSTDQPQHF. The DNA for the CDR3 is TGTGCCAGCAGTTTCCGGGACAGCACTGATCAGCCCCAGCATTTT.

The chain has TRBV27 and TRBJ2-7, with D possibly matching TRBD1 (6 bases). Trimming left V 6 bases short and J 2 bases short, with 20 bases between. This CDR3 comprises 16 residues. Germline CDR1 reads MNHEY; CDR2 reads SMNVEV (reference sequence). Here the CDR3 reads CASSLAVGANTYEQYF. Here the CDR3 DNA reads TGTGCCAGCAGCCTAGCTGTGGGGGCAAATACCTACGAGCAGTACTTC.

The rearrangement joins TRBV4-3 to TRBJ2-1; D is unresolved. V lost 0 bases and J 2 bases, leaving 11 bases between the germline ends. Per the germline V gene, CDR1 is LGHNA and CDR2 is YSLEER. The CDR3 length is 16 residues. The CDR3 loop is CASSQDHHSAYNEQFF. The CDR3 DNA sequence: TGCGCCAGCAGCCAAGACCACCACTCGGCCTACAATGAGCAGTTCTTC.

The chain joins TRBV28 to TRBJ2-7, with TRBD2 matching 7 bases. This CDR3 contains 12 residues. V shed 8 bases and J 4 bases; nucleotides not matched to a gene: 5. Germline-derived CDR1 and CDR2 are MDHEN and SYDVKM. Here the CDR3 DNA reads TGTGCCAGCCGGGACTACTTGTACGAGCAGTACTTC. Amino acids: CASRDYLYEQYF. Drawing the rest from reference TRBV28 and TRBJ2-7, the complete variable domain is DVKVTQSSRYLVKRTGEKVFLECVQDMDHENMFWYRQDPGLGLRLIYFSYDVKMKEKGDIPEGYSVSREKKERFSLILESASTNQTSMYLCASRDYLYEQYFGPGTRLTVT.

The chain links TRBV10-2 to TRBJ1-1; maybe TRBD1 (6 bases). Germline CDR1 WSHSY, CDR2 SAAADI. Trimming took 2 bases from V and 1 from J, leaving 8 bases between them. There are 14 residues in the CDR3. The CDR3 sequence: CASSETGTNTEAFF. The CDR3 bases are TGCGCCAGCAGTGAGACAGGGACGAACACTGAAGCTTTCTTT.

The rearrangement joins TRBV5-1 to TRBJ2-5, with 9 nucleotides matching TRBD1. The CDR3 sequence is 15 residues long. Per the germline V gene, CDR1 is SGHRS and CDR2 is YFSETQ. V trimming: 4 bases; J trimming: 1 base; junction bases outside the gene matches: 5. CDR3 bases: TGCGCCAGCAGCCAGACAGGGGGGAGCCAAGAGACCCAGTACTTC. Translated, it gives CASSQTGGSQETQYF.

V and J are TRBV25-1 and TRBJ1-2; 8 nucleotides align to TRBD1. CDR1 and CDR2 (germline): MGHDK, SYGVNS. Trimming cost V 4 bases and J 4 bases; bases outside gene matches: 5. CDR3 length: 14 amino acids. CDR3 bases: TGTGCCAGCAGTGGAGGGACAGGAGGCTATGGCTACACCTTC. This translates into CASSGGTGGYGYTF.

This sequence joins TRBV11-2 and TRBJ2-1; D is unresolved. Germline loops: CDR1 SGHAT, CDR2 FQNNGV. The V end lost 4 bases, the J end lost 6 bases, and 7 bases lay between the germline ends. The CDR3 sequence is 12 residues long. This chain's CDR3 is CASSWPGNEQFF. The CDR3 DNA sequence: TGTGCCAGCAGCTGGCCAGGCAATGAGCAGTTCTTC.

CDR3 sequence (DNA): TGTGCCATCCGGGACAGGGAAGGCAATCAGCCCCAGCATTTT. Residues: CAIRDREGNQPQHF. The chain joins TRBV10-3 to TRBJ1-5, with 9 bases matching TRBD1. CDR3 length equals 14 residues. Germline assignment: CDR1 ENHRY and CDR2 SYGVKD. V gave up 8 bases and J gave up 2 bases; unmatched junction bases: 4.

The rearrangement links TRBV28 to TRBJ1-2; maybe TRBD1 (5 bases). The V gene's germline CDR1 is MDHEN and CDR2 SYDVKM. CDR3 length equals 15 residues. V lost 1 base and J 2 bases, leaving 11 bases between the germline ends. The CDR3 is CASSLSGGFNYGYTF. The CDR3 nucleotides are TGTGCCAGCAGTTTATCCGGGGGATTCAACTATGGCTACACCTTC.

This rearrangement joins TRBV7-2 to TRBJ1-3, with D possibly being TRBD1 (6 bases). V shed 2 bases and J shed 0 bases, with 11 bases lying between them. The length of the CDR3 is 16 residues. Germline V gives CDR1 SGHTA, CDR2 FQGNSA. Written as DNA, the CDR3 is TGTGCCAGCAGCTTAAATGGACAGAACTCTGGAAACACCATATATTTT. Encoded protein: CASSLNGQNSGNTIYF. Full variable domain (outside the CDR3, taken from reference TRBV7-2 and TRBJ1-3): GAGVSQSPSNKVTEKGKDVELRCDPISGHTALYWYRQSLGQGLEFLIYFQGNSAPDKSGLPSDRFSAERTGGSVSTLTIQRTQQEDSAVYLCASSLNGQNSGNTIYFGEGSWLTVV.

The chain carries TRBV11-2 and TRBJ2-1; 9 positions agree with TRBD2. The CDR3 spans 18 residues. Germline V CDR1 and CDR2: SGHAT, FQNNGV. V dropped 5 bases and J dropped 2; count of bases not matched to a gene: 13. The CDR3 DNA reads TGTGCCAGCAGCATAACCGGGACTAGCCTAAGCCCCTACAATGAGCAGTTCTTC. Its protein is CASSITGTSLSPYNEQFF.

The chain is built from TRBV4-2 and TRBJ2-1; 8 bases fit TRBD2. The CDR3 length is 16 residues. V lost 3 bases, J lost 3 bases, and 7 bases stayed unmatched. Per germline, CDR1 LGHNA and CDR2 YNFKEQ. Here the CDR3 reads CASSHVGAGGYNEQFF. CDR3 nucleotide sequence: TGTGCCAGCAGCCATGTAGGGGCGGGAGGCTACAATGAGCAGTTCTTC.

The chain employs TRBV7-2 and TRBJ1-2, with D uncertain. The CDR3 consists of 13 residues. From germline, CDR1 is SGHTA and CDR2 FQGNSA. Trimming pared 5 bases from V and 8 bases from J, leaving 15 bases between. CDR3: CASSQGGVWGYTF. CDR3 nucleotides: TGTGCCAGCAGCCAAGGCGGGGTATGGGGCTACACCTTC.

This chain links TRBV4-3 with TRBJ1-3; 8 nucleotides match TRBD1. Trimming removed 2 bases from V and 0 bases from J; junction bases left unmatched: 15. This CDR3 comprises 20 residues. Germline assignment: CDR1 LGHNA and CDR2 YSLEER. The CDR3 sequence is CASSQRGPGGGLGSGNTIYF. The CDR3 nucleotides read TGCGCCAGCAGCCAAAGAGGTCCAGGGGGCGGTTTGGGCTCTGGAAACACCATATATTTT.

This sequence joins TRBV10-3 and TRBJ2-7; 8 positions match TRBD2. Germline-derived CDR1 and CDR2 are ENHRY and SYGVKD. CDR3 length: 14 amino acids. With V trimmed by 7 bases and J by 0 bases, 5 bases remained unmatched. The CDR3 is CAIKKLADSYEQYF. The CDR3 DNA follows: TGTGCCATCAAAAAACTAGCGGACTCCTACGAGCAGTACTTC.

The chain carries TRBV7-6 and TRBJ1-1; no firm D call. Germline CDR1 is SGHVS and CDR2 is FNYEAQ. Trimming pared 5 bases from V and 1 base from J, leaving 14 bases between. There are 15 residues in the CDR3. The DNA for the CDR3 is TGTGCCAGCAGCCTAACCCCTCCGGGGAACACTGAAGCTTTCTTT. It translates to CASSLTPPGNTEAFF.

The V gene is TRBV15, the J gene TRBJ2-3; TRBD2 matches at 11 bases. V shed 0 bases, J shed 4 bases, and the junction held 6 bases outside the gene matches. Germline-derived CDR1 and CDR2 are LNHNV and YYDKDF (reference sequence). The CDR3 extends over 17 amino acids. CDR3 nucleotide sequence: TGTGCCACCAGCAGAGATCAGGAACTAGCGGGAGCAGATACGCAGTATTTT. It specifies CATSRDQELAGADTQYF.

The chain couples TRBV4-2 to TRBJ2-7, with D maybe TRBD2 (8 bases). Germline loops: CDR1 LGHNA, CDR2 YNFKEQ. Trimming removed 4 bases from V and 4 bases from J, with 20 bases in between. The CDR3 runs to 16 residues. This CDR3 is CASSPREGAGVYEQYF. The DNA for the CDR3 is TGTGCCAGCAGCCCCCGGGAGGGGGCGGGGGTATACGAGCAGTACTTC.

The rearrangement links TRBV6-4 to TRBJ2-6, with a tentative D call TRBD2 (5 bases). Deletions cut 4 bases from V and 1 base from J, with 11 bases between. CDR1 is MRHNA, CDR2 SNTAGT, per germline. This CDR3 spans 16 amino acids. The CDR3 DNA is TGTGCCAGCAGTGCCTCCGGGGAGTCTGGGGCCAACGTCCTGACTTTC. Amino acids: CASSASGESGANVLTF.

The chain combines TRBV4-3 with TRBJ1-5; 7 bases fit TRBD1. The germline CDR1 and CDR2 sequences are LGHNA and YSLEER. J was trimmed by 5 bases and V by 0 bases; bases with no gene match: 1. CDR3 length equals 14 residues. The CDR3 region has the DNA TGCGCCAGCAGCCAAGACACAGGGGATCAGCCCCAGCATTTT. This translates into CASSQDTGDQPQHF.

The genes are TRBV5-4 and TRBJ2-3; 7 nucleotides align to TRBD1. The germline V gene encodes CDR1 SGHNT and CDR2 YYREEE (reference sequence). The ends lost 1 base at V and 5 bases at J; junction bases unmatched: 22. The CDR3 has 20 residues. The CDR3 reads CASSLKGGLLHLPSLDTQYF. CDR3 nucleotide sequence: TGTGCCAGCAGCTTGAAAGGGGGCCTACTCCATCTCCCGTCCTTAGATACGCAGTATTTT. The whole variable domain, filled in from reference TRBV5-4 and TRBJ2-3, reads ETGVTQSPTHLIKTRGQQVTLRCSSQSGHNTVSWYQQALGQGPQFIFQYYREEENGRGNFPPRFSGLQFPNYSSELNVNALELDDSALYLCASSLKGGLLHLPSLDTQYFGPGTRLTVL.